The rows below give T cell receptor beta chains drawn from one sample of a study of blood T cell repertoires in COVID-19. Sequenced by immunoSEQ multiplex PCR; TCRdb stores in-frame clones only, minus some. The sample consists of 200,000 or so clones, 80% to 90% of them appearing once. The sample was PBMCs or T cells enriched from blood (not recorded which). These receptor sequences come from a woman aged 18-30 years in a cohort exposed to, infected with or recovered from COVID-19 (not recorded which). The CDR3 runs from the conserved cysteine through the conserved F or W. A D gene is named only where the DNA matches it firmly. Expanded clones are given a class, and other clones once, few, many or no size at all.

TRBV5-1	-	TRBJ2-1	TRBD1	CASSLAGQGVLGQFF	TGCGCCAGCAGCTTGGCGGGACAGGGGGTACTTGGGCAGTTCTTC
TRBV4-1	-	TRBJ1-1	TRBD1	CASSQEDQGGTEAFF	TGCGCCAGCAGCCAAGAGGACCAGGGGGGCACTGAAGCTTTCTTT
TRBV2	once	TRBJ1-2	-	CASTLNYGYTF	TGTGCCAGCACTCTGAACTATGGCTACACCTTC
TRBV29-1	-	TRBJ2-1	TRBD2	CSTRGGLFNEQFF	TGCAGCACACGGGGGGGGCTTTTCAATGAGCAGTTCTTC
TRBV5-1	-	TRBJ1-5	TRBD1	CASSPGTGGHNQPQHF	TGCGCCAGCAGCCCAGGGACAGGGGGTCACAATCAGCCCCAGCATTTT
TRBV5-4	-	TRBJ1-4	TRBD1	CASSLGQGFGEKLFF	TGTGCCAGCAGCTTAGGACAGGGCTTTGGTGAAAAACTGTTTTTT
TRBV12-3/TRBV12-4	-	TRBJ1-2	-	CASSFYTYGYTF	TGTGCCAGCAGTTTCTATACTTATGGCTACACCTTC
TRBV6-5	once	TRBJ2-7	-	CASALYATAEQYF	TGTGCCAGCGCCCTTTACGCCACAGCCGAGCAGTACTTC
TRBV6-5	-	TRBJ1-5	-	CASRPQGGGQPQHF	TGTGCCAGCAGGCCTCAAGGGGGGGGTCAGCCCCAGCATTTT
TRBV23-1	once	TRBJ1-1	-	CASKGVSTEAFF	TGCGCCAGCAAGGGGGTTAGCACTGAAGCTTTCTTT
TRBV29-1	-	TRBJ1-1	TRBD1	CSVARDSHGAFF	TGCAGCGTTGCTCGGGACAGTCATGGAGCTTTCTTT
TRBV19	-	TRBJ2-1	-	CASSIDIYNEQFF	TGTGCCAGTAGTATAGACATCTACAATGAGCAGTTCTTC
TRBV19	-	TRBJ1-5	TRBD1	CASDRGNSNQPQHF	TGTGCCTCTGACAGGGGGAATAGCAATCAGCCCCAGCATTTT
TRBV5-1	-	TRBJ2-7	-	CASSVRQRREAYEQYF	TGCGCCAGCAGCGTAAGACAGAGAAGGGAAGCCTACGAGCAGTACTTC
TRBV6-5	-	TRBJ2-5	-	CASKSPGSETQYF	TGTGCCAGCAAATCCCCGGGGTCGGAGACCCAGTACTTC
TRBV29-1	-	TRBJ2-7	TRBD2	CSVEGSGSSVYEQYF	TGCAGCGTTGAGGGTAGCGGGAGTTCGGTTTACGAGCAGTACTTC
TRBV25-1	-	TRBJ2-3	-	CASRDGGSTDTQYF	TGTGCCAGCAGGGATGGGGGGAGCACAGATACGCAGTATTTT
TRBV3-1/TRBV3-2	-	TRBJ1-4	-	CASSPDPYEKLFF	TGTGCCAGCAGCCCAGACCCATATGAAAAACTGTTTTTT
TRBV6-6	-	TRBJ1-5	TRBD1	CASSDGTGNQPQHF	TGTGCCAGCAGCGACGGGACAGGCAATCAGCCCCAGCATTTT
TRBV24-1	-	TRBJ1-2	TRBD1	CATSAEGADGYTF	TGTGCCACCAGTGCGGAGGGGGCCGACGGCTACACCTTC